This T cell receptor beta chain was retrieved from a study of regulatory T cells in long-lasting Graves disease (dated by TCRdb to the early 2020s). Background for the entire study: Persistent Graves' disease was defined as antithyroid drug treatment for over 5 years with persistently positive TSH receptor autoantibodies. In the clinical cohort, patients with persistent Graves' disease had used antithyroid drugs for an average of roughly ten years. The study was registered as a clinical trial and conducted in China. A total of some 35 samples underwent TCR sequencing: around 13 from persistent and around 20 from newly diagnosed Graves' disease patients. Persistent Graves' disease patients were compared with newly diagnosed Graves' disease patients by peripheral blood TCR sequencing and RNA sequencing.

The research as a whole found: A larger number of public clonotypes was shared among persistent patients (fewer than 3,000) than among newly diagnosed patients (about 990). Lower TCR Shannon entropy and fewer highly expanded clones were observed in persistent Graves' disease patients than in newly diagnosed patients, which suggested clonal expansion. The authors noted that the small sample size was a limitation that may lower accuracy. Persistent disease showed preferential use of TRBV28, TRBJ1-2 and TRBJ2-5, whereas newly diagnosed disease favored TRBV20-1 and TRBJ2-1. The study examined only peripheral blood because the primary lesion, thyroid tissue, could not be accessed. Only the TCR beta chain was sequenced and analyzed.

The library was made by multiplex PCR. Instrument used: Illumina HiSeq 4000. TCR beta libraries were built with iRepertoire HTBI primers and Arm-PCR amplification of CDR3 regions. Before sequencing, the PCR products underwent gel purification. The paper's data handling went like this. Gene usage analysis of CDR3 amino acid clonotypes relied on the 60 or so TRBV and 14 TRBJ segments identified across samples. COPE and FqMerger were used to merge the filtered high-quality paired reads into contigs. BLAST was used to align contigs to IMGT TRBV, TRBD and TRBJ reference genes, and CDR3 was defined according to IMGT. Clonotypes above 0.1% frequency were classified as highly expanded clones. Shannon entropy was used to measure repertoire diversity, and the Gini coefficient was used to measure V-J evenness. A clonotype was considered public if more than one individual shared it. Through fastp at Q25 and MiXCR, TCRdb rebuilt clones from the public reads, retaining in-frame beta chains. One record per CDR3 amino acid sequence lists the most common genes and DNA. These V and J calls rely on TCRdb rather than the paper's analysis. A total of 450,000 or so distinct CDR3 sequences appear in this sample, roughly 23% of them only once. The ten largest make up about an eighth of the sample.

The CDR3 starts with the cysteine, ends with the phenylalanine, and has 12 residues. The sequence is cut down to CDR3 DNA, 36 bases in frame from base 1. The V and J ends are trimmed by 3 bases and 8 bases, leaving 10 bases between them. CDR1 and CDR2 are read off the germline V gene (reference sequence) as DFQATT and SNEGSKA. The sample's time point label, in plain terms: persistent/refractory GD, antithyroid drugs over 5 years with positive TRAb. For both TCR sequencing and RNA sequencing, RNA was extracted from PBMCs using TRIzol. The diagnosis of Graves' disease was made according to American Thyroid Association guidelines. The patients came from an endocrinology department in Xi'an, China. From each patient, around 8.3 milliliters of peripheral blood was collected into an EDTA anticoagulant tube. Ficoll Paque Plus density gradient separation was used to isolate PBMCs, and no additional T cell sorting was done. RNA quality was checked with an Agilent 2100 Bioanalyzer and agarose gel, and concentration with a NanoDrop 2000.

This clonotype was observed a few times. The antigen it binds to is not known. No clone much larger than this one lies a single base away; base qualities are absent. The chain couples TRBV20-1 to TRBJ1-4, with the D gene uncertain. The source was peripheral blood mononuclear cells (PBMCs), collected when the disease was refractory, from a patient treated with antithyroid drugs. This receptor was identified in a female donor with Graves disease. This receptor has the CDR3 CSASPGWEKLFF. The nucleotide sequence is TGCAGTGCTAGTCCAGGTTGGGAAAAACTGTTTTTT.